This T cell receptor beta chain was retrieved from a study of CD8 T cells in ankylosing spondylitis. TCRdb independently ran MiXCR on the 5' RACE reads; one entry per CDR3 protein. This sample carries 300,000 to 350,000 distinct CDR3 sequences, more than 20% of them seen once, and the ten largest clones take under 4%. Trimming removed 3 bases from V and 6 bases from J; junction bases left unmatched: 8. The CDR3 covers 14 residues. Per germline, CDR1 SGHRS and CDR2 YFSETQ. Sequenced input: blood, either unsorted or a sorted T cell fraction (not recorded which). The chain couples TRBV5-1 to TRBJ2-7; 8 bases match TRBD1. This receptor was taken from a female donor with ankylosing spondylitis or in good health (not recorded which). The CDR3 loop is CASSSDGQGSEQYF. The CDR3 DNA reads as TGCGCCAGCAGCTCGGACGGACAGGGCAGCGAGCAGTACTTC.